Below are 17 T cell receptor beta chains sequenced from a single sample in a study of T cells after yellow fever vaccination. TCRdb recomputed calls from the 5' RACE reads with MiXCR, one row per CDR3 protein. The top ten hold more than 12% of the sample, which has hundreds of thousands of distinct CDR3 sequences, around 12% seen once. The sequencing here drew on PBMCs, taken on the day of the yellow fever booster vaccination. These receptors were collected from a young man who received the YFV17D yellow fever vaccine.

The genes are TRBV12-3 or TRBV12-4 and TRBJ2-2; TRBD2 might be the D (6 bases). Trimming stripped 6 bases from V and 8 bases from J, with 13 bases between. The CDR3 loop spans 13 amino acids. As DNA, the CDR3 is TGTGCCAGCAGCCGCACGGGGGTGGGGGAGCTGTTTTTT. Translating it yields CASSRTGVGELFF.

The V gene is TRBV7-6, the J gene TRBJ2-5, with 11 nucleotides matching TRBD2. CDR3 length: 19 residues. J gave up 2 bases and V 4 bases, and 15 bases lay outside the gene matches. Germline lookup yields CDR1 SGHVS and CDR2 FNYEAQ. The CDR3 nucleotides read TGTGCCAGCAGCTCCTTAGCGGGAGGGCCGGATCGGTCTCAAGAGACCCAGTACTTC. It specifies CASSSLAGGPDRSQETQYF.

This clonotype occurred a few times. The chain links TRBV6-5 to TRBJ1-3, with D uncertain. The CDR3 sequence is 16 residues long. The germline V gene encodes CDR1 MNHEY and CDR2 SVGAGI. Between the trimmed V and J ends, which lost 4 bases and 3 bases, there was a span of 16 bases. As DNA, the CDR3 is TGTGCCAGCAGTTCCGGACTAGCCAGATTTGGAAACACCATATATTTT. Residues: CASSSGLARFGNTIYF.

This rearrangement joins TRBV19 to TRBJ2-1; 11 bases are shared with TRBD2. The CDR3 has 15 residues. The germline V gene has CDR1 LNHDA and CDR2 SQIVND (reference sequence). The V gene end was trimmed by 8 bases and the J gene end by 8 bases; junction bases not matched to a gene: 11. Here the CDR3 reads CASLSGGAHLDEQFF. CDR3 DNA: TGTGCCAGTCTTAGCGGGGGGGCCCACCTCGATGAGCAGTTCTTC.

This clonotype turned up a few times. This rearrangement joins TRBV20-1 to TRBJ1-1, with D possibly matching TRBD1 (6 bases). Trimming removed 0 bases at V and 10 bases at J, with 12 bases between. The germline V gene encodes CDR1 DFQATT and CDR2 SNEGSKA (reference sequence). The CDR3 sequence is 12 residues long. The CDR3 bases are TGCAGTGCTAGAGAAGTATGGGGGGCAGCTTTCTTT. Translating it yields CSAREVWGAAFF.

The V call is TRBV3-1, the J call TRBJ2-5; no firm D call. Looked up from germline, CDR1 is LGHDT and CDR2 is YNNKEL (reference sequence). The CDR3 is made up of 12 amino acids. Trimming pared 2 bases from V and 4 bases from J, leaving 5 bases between. The CDR3 coding sequence is TGTGCCAGCAGCCAAATGGTAGAGACCCAGTACTTC. Its translation is CASSQMVETQYF.

V is TRBV6-5 and J is TRBJ2-1, with D tentatively TRBD2 (6 bases). This CDR3 is built from 14 residues. With 2 bases removed from V and 4 bases from J, the gap between germline ends came to 9 bases. CDR1 MNHEY and CDR2 SVGAGI come from the germline V gene. The CDR3 DNA reads TGTGCCAGCAGTTACGAGGCGGGGTACAATGAGCAGTTCTTC. The encoded protein is CASSYEAGYNEQFF.

The chain carries TRBV4-3 and TRBJ2-2, with 9 bases matching TRBD2. J lost 1 base, V lost 0 bases, and 0 bases had no gene match. The CDR3 is 16 residues long. Germline CDR1 is LGHNA and CDR2 is YSLEER. The DNA for the CDR3 is TGCGCCAGCAGCCAAGATAGCGGGAGGAACACCGGGGAGCTGTTTTTT. Its translation: CASSQDSGRNTGELFF.

The chain couples TRBV9 to TRBJ2-1; no firm D call. The ends were cut back, 0 bases at V and 2 bases at J, with 9 bases in the middle. The CDR3 is 15 amino acids. Germline loops: CDR1 SGDLS, CDR2 YYNGEE. The CDR3 coding sequence is TGTGCCAGCAGCGTAGATTCGTCAGCCTACAATGAGCAGTTCTTC. Translated, it gives CASSVDSSAYNEQFF.

This rearrangement joins TRBV11-2 to TRBJ2-5; D possibly corresponds to TRBD2 (6 bases). The CDR3 is 15 residues long. Germline CDR1 and CDR2: SGHAT and FQNNGV. The V and J ends lost 1 base and 4 bases respectively, with 13 bases between them. DNA for the CDR3: TGTGCCAGCAGCTTAGTATTGAGGAGGGGAGAGACCCAGTACTTC. It is translated as CASSLVLRRGETQYF.

This clonotype was found a few times. The chain joins TRBV29-1 to TRBJ1-5; D remains unclear. This CDR3 comprises 13 residues. V lost 5 bases and J 0 bases, leaving 8 bases between the germline ends. Germline-derived CDR1 and CDR2 are SQVTM and ANQGSEA. The CDR3 sequence: CSVSKGSNQPQHF. CDR3 sequence (DNA): TGCAGCGTTAGTAAAGGTAGCAATCAGCCCCAGCATTTT.

There are many counts of this clonotype. J is TRBJ2-5 and V is TRBV7-9; D is ambiguous. The V end lost 1 base, the J end lost 5 bases, and 8 bases lay between the germline ends. This CDR3 comprises 13 residues. CDR1 is SEHNR, CDR2 FQNEAQ, per germline (reference sequence). The CDR3 coding sequence is TGTGCCAGCAGCTTAGGAGCTTCCGAGACCCAGTACTTC. Its translation: CASSLGASETQYF.

The V and J genes are TRBV5-4 and TRBJ1-1; tentatively, D is TRBD1 (5 bases). Per the germline V gene, CDR1 is SGHNT and CDR2 is YYREEE (reference sequence). V was cut by 1 base and J by 0 bases, with 25 bases left in between. CDR3 length equals 20 residues. CDR3 sequence: CASSLSFIRERGALNTEAFF. In nucleotides, the CDR3 is TGTGCCAGCAGCTTGAGTTTTATCAGGGAGAGGGGCGCCCTGAACACTGAAGCTTTCTTT.

This clonotype was recorded at least ten times. This sequence joins TRBV12-3 or TRBV12-4 and TRBJ2-4; 8 positions match TRBD2. This CDR3 contains 12 residues. V was clipped by 6 bases and J by 13 bases; unmatched bases: 8. The CDR3 sequence is CASSPLSGGQYF. The CDR3 DNA is TGTGCCAGCAGCCCACTTTCGGGGGGGCAGTACTTC.

V gene TRBV28 combines with J gene TRBJ1-1; D is possibly TRBD1 (6 bases). Germline CDR1 reads MDHEN; CDR2 reads SYDVKM. Trimming removed 6 bases from V and 3 bases from J, with 20 bases in between. The CDR3 length is 16 residues. The CDR3 bases are TGTGCCAGCAGACCTCGCAATAACAGGGTTTACACTGAAGCTTTCTTT. Residues: CASRPRNNRVYTEAFF.

The J gene is TRBJ2-5, the V gene TRBV20-1; D remains ambiguous. CDR1 and CDR2 from the germline V gene are DFQATT and SNEGSKA (reference sequence). V was cut by 5 bases and J by 3 bases, with 10 bases left in between. This CDR3 has 12 amino acids. CDR3 in amino acids: CSAVVGKETQYF. CDR3 sequence (DNA): TGCAGTGCTGTGGTGGGCAAAGAGACCCAGTACTTC.

This clonotype has a handful of counts. This chain connects TRBV6-2 or TRBV6-3 to TRBJ2-1; 7 bases match TRBD2. Looked up from germline, CDR1 is MNHEY and CDR2 is SVGEGT. V shed 2 bases and J 6 bases; nucleotides not matched to a gene: 19. This CDR3 comprises 19 residues. The CDR3: CASSYPLGLDRKGSNEQFF. The CDR3 coding sequence is TGTGCCAGCAGTTACCCACTCGGACTAGATCGAAAGGGATCCAATGAGCAGTTCTTC.